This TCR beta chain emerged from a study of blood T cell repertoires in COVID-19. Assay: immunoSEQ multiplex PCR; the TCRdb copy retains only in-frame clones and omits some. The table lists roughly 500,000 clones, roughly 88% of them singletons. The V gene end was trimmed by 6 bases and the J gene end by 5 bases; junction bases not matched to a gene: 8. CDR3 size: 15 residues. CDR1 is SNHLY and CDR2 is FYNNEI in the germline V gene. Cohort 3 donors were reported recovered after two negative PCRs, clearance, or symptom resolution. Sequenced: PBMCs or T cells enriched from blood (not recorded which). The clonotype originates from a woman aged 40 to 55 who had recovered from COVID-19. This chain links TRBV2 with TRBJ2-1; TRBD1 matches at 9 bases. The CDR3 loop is CASRQRDRENNEQFF. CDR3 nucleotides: TGTGCCAGCAGACAACGGGACAGGGAGAACAATGAGCAGTTCTTC.